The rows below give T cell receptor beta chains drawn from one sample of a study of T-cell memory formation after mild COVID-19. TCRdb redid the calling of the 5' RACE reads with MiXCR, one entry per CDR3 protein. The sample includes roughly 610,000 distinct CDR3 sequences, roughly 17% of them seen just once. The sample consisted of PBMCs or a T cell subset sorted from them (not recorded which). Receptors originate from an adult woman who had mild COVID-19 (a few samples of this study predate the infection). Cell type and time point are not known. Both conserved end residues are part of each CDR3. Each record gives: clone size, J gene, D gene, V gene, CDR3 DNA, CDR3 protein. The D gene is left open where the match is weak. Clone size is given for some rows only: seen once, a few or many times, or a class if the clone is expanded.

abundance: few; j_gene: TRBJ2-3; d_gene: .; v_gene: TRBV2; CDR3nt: TGTGCCAGCAGTAGGGACTTAGCCGGAGTAGATACGCAGTATTTT; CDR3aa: CASSRDLAGVDTQYF
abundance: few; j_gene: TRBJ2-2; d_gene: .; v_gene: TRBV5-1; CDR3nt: TGCGCCAGCAGTAAAGACGGCACCGGGGAGCTGTTTTTT; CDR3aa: CASSKDGTGELFF
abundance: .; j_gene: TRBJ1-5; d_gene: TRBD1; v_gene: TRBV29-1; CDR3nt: TGCAGCGCCGGAGAGAGACAGGGGGACTATAGCAATCAGCCCCAGCATTTT; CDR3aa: CSAGERQGDYSNQPQHF
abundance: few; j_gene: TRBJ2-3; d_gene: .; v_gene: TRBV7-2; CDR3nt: TGTGCCAGCAGCTCACAGGCTGGGTCAGATACGCAGTATTTT; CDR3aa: CASSSQAGSDTQYF
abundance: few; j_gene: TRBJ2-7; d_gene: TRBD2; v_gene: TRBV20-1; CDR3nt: TGCAGTGCTAGAGTAGCGGGGGAATTGTACGAGCAGTACTTC; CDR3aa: CSARVAGELYEQYF
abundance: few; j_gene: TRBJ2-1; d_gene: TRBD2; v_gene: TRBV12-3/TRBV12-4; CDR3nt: TGTGCCAGCAGCCCCACTAGCGGGAGGGCTTTCAATGAGCAGTTCTTC; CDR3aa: CASSPTSGRAFNEQFF
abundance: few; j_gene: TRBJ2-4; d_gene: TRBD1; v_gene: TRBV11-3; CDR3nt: TGTGCCAGCAGCCGTAACCCCGGACAGGCCGTCACTCAGTACTTC; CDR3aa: CASSRNPGQAVTQYF
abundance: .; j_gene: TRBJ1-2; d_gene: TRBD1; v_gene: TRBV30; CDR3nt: TGTGCCTGGAATTCCGGGACAGGGGCCGGCTACACCTTC; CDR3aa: CAWNSGTGAGYTF
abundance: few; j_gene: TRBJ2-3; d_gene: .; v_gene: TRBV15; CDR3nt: TGTGCCACCCTCTCGGCTGGCACTGGCACAGATACGCAGTATTTT; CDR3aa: CATLSAGTGTDTQYF
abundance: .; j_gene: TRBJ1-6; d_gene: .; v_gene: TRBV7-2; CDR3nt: TGTGCCAGCAGCCTGACAGGCCTTAGGAGTTCACCCCTCCACTTT; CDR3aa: CASSLTGLRSSPLHF
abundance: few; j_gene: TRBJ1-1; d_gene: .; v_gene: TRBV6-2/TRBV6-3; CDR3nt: TGTGCCAGCAAGGACTCCAACACTGAAGCTTTCTTT; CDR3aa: CASKDSNTEAFF
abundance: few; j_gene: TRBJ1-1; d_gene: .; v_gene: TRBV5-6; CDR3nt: TGTGCCAGCAGCTTGGTGTTTGGTGATAACACTGAAGCTTTCTTT; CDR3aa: CASSLVFGDNTEAFF
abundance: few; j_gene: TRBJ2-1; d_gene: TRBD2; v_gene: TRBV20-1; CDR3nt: TGCAGTGCTAGGTCCAGCGGGACCCCCTACAATGAGCAGTTCTTC; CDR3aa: CSARSSGTPYNEQFF
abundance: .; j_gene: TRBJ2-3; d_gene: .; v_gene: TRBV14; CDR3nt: TGTGCCAGCAGCCGTAAGATTTACCAACCAACCACAGATACGCAGTATTTT; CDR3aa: CASSRKIYQPTTDTQYF
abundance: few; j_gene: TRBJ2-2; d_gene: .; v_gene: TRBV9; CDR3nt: TGTGCCAGCAGCGTAGTTGGGGGCAGCACCGGGGAGCTGTTTTTT; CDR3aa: CASSVVGGSTGELFF
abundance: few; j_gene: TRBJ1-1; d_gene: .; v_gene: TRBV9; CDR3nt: TGTGCCAGCAGCGAAGTGGGGGGAAACACTGAAGCTTTCTTT; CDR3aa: CASSEVGGNTEAFF
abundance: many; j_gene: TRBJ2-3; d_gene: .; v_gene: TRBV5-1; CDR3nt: TGCGCCAGCAGCTGGGACAGCACAGATACGCAGTATTTT; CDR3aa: CASSWDSTDTQYF
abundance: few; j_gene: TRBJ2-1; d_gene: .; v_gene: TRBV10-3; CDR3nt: TGTGCCATCAGTGACAAAGGGGTTAATGAGCAGTTCTTC; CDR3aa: CAISDKGVNEQFF
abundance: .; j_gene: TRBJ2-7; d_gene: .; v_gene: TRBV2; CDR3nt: TGTGCCAGCAGTGAAACAGCTACCTACGAGCAGTACTTC; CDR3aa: CASSETATYEQYF
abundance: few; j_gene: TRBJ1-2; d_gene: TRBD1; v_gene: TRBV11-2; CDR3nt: TGTGCCGGGGGACAGGGTCAACCCACTAGCTACACCTTC; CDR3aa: CAGGQGQPTSYTF
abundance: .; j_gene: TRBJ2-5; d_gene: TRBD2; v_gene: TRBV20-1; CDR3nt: TGCAGTGCTGTAAGGACTAGCGGGAGACCTAGACCGTCACACTTC; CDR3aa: CSAVRTSGRPRPSHF
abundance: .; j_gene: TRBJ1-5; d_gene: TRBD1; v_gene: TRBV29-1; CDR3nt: TGCAGCGTTGGAACGGGACAGGGATCTAAGCCCCAGCATTTT; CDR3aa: CSVGTGQGSKPQHF
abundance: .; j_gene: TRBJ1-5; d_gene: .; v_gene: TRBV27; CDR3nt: TGTGCCAGCAGTTTACTACCCCGGGGGGGGAATCAGCCCCAGCATTTT; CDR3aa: CASSLLPRGGNQPQHF
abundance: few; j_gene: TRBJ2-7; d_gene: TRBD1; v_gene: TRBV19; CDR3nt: TGTGCCAGTAGGGGAACGGACAGGGGAACCTACGAGCAGTACTTC; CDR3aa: CASRGTDRGTYEQYF
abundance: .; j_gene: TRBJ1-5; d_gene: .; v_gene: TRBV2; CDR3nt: TGTGCCAGCAGTAGGACGGGTTATAGCAATCAGCCCCAGCATTTT; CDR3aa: CASSRTGYSNQPQHF
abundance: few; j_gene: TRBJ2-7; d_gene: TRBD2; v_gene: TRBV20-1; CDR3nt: TGCAGTGCTAGAGACTCGGGAGGATCCTCCTACGAGCAGTACTTC; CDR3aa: CSARDSGGSSYEQYF